This TCR beta chain emerged from a study of blood T cells in healthy people across ages. Trimming took off 2 bases at V and 3 bases at J, with 2 bases between the two ends. From germline, CDR1 is SGHAT and CDR2 FQNNGV. This CDR3 contains 11 residues. This clonotype occurred many times. A J-beta primer mix and a sample-barcoded 5' primer were used in a second PCR of roughly 6 to 11 cycles. TCRdb fed the 5' RACE reads into MiXCR, producing one record per CDR3 protein. Of hundreds of thousands of distinct CDR3 sequences listed, 22% are singletons. J is TRBJ2-7 and V is TRBV11-2; no reliable D call. The specimen sequenced was blood. The receptor's source is a man between 65 and 85 years old in good health. The CDR3: CASSLLYEQYF. CDR3 nucleotide sequence: TGTGCCAGCAGCTTACTCTACGAGCAGTACTTC.